One and the same sample provided the 4 T cell receptor beta chains below, sequenced in a study of human T cells and chemical hapten exposure. TCRdb redid the calling of the RACE reads with MiXCR, one entry per CDR3 protein. This table has under 65,000 distinct CDR3 sequences, roughly 8.8% appearing once. This sample's time point: pre-sensitization, week 0. Treatment defined: therapeutic diphenylcyclopropenone sensitization with weekly scalp DPC. The specimen comprised whole blood, sampled in connection with sensitization to the hapten diphenylcyclopropenone (DPC). These receptors were taken from a middle-aged woman with alopecia areata. Some clones in this sample may be carry-over from other donors' samples.

This clonotype was picked up a small number of times. This rearrangement joins TRBV7-6 to TRBJ2-3; 9 positions match TRBD1. CDR3 length: 16 amino acids. From germline, CDR1 is SGHVS and CDR2 FNYEAQ. The ends lost 2 bases at V and 7 bases at J; junction bases unmatched: 10. CDR3: CASSLLPSDRGNTQYF. In nucleotides, the CDR3 is TGTGCCAGCAGCTTATTGCCGAGCGACAGGGGGAATACGCAGTATTTT.

This clonotype was detected many times. The CDR3 sequence is CASSLGDLFDQPQHF. As DNA, the CDR3 is TGTGCCAGCAGTTTAGGGGATCTATTCGATCAGCCCCAGCATTTT. The chain has TRBV12-3 or TRBV12-4 and TRBJ1-5; no definite D call. The V gene lost 1 base and the J gene lost 5 bases, with 12 bases spanning the gap. CDR3 length: 15 amino acids.

The rearrangement uses TRBV20-1 and TRBJ2-3; 7 nucleotides line up with TRBD2. The CDR3 spans 15 residues. V lost 3 bases and J lost 6; bases outside the gene matches: 12. Germline lookup yields CDR1 DFQATT and CDR2 SNEGSKA (reference sequence). CDR3 sequence: CSARGRDPDTDTQYF. CDR3 coding DNA: TGCAGTGCTAGGGGGAGGGACCCCGACACGGATACGCAGTATTTT.

This clonotype has ten or more counts. The chain's CDR3 is CASSLAVTGELFF. The CDR3, as DNA: TGTGCCAGCAGTCTCGCAGTCACCGGGGAGCTGTTTTTT. J is TRBJ2-2 and V is TRBV11-1; D remains ambiguous. Trimming shortened V by 6 bases and J by 4 bases, and 9 bases separated the two germline ends. Per the germline V gene, CDR1 is SGHAT and CDR2 is FQDESV (reference sequence). This CDR3 spans 13 amino acids.